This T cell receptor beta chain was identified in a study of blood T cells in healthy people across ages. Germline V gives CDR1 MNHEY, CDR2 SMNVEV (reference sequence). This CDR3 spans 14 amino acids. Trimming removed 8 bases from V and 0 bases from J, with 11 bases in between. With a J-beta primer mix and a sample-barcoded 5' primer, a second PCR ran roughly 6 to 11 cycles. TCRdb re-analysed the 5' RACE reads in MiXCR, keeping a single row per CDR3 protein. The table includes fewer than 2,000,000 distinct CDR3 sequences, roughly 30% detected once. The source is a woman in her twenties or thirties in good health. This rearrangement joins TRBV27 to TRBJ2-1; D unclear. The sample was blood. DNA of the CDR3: TGTGCCAGCGGTGACCTGAGCTCCTACAATGAGCAGTTCTTC. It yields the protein CASGDLSSYNEQFF.